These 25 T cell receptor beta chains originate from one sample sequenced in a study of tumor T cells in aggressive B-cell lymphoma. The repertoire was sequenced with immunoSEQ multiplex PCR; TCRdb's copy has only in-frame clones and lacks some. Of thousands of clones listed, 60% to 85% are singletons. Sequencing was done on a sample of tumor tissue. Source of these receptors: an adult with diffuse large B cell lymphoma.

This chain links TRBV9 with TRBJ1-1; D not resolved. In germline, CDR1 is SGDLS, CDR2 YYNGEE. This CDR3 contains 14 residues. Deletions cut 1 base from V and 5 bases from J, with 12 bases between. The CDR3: CASSVSPRDTEAFF. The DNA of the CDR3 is TGTGCCAGCAGCGTATCCCCCCGGGATACTGAAGCTTTCTTT.

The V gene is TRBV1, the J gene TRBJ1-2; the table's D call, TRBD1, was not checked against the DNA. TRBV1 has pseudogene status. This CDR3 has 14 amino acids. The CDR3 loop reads CTSSFRTGRDGYTF. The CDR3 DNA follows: TGCACCAGCAGCTTCCGGACAGGCCGAGACGGCTACACCTTC.

The CDR3 nucleotides read TGTGCCAGCAGTGACGTACAGGGGGAACACGAGCAGTACTTC. Translation: CASSDVQGEHEQYF. The gene calls are TRBV2 and TRBJ2-7, with 8 bases fitting TRBD1. The V and J ends lost 3 bases and 5 bases, in that order; junction bases with no gene match: 6. Per germline, CDR1 SNHLY and CDR2 FYNNEI. The CDR3 spans 14 residues.

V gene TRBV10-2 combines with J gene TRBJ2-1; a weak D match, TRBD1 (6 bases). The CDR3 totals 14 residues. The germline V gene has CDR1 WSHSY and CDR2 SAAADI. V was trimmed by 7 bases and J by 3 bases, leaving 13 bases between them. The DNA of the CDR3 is TGCGCCAGCACCACGGGACAAAACTACAATGAGCAGTTCTTC. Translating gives CASTTGQNYNEQFF.

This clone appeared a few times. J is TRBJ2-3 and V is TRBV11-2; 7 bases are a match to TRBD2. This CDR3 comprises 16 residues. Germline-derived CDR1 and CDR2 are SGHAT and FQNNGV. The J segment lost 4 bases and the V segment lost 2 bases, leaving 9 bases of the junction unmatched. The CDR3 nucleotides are TGTGCCAGCAGCTTATCGACTAGCCGGGGGGCAGATACGCAGTATTTT. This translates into CASSLSTSRGADTQYF.

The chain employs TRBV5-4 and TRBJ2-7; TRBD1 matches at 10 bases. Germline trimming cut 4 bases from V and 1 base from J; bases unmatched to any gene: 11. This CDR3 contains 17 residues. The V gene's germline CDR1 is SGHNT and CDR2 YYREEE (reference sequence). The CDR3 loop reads CASSPERDRGSSYEQYF. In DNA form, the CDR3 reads TGTGCCAGCAGCCCCGAGCGGGACAGGGGCTCATCCTACGAGCAGTACTTC.

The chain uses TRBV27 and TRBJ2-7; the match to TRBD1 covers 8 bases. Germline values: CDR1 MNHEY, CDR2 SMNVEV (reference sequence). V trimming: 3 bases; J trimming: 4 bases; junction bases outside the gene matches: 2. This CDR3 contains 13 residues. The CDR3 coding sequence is TGTGCCAGCAGTTTTAACAGGGGGTACGAGCAGTACTTC. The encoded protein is CASSFNRGYEQYF.

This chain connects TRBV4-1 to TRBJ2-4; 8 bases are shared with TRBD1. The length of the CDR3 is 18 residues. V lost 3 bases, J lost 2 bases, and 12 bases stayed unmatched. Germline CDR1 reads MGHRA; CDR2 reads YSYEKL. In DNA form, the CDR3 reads TGCGCCAGCAGCCAGGAAGGCAGGGACAGGCGGCCCAAAAACATTCAGTACTTC. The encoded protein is CASSQEGRDRRPKNIQYF.

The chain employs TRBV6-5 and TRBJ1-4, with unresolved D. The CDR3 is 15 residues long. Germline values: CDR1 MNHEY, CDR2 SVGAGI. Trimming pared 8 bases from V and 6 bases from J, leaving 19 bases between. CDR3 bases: TGTGCCAGCTCTCCGGTCCGATGGGAGGATGAAAAACTGTTTTTT. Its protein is CASSPVRWEDEKLFF.

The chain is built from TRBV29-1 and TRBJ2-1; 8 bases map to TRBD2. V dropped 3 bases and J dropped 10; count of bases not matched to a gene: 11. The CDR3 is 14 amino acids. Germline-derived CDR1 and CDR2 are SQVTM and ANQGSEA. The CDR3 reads CSVDNTGGAGEQFF. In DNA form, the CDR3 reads TGCAGCGTTGATAATACGGGGGGGGCCGGAGAGCAGTTCTTC.

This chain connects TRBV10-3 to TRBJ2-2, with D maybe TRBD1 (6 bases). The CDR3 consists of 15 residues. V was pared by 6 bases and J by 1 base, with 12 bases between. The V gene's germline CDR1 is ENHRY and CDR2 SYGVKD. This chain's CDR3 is CAIRDQQGNTGELFF. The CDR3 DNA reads TGTGCCATCAGGGACCAACAGGGGAACACCGGGGAGCTGTTTTTT.

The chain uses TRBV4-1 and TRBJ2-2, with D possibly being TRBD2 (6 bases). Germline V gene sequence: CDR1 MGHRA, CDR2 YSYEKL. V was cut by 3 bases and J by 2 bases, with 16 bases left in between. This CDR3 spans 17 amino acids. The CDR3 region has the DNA TGCGCCAGCAGCCAGTCTGGAGGGACGGGTAACACCGGGGAGCTGTTTTTT. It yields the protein CASSQSGGTGNTGELFF.

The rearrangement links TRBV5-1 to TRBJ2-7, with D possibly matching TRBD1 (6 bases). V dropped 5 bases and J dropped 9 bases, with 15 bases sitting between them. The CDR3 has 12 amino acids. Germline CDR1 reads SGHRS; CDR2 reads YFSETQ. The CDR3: CASRRDTLRQYF. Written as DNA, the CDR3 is TGCGCCAGCAGACGGGACACCCTGAGGCAGTACTTC.

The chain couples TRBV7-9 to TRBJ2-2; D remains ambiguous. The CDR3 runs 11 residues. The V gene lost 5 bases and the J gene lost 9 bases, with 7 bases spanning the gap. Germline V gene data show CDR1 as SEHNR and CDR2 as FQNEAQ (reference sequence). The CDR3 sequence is CASSPMWELFF. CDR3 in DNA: TGTGCCAGCAGCCCTATGTGGGAGCTGTTTTTT.

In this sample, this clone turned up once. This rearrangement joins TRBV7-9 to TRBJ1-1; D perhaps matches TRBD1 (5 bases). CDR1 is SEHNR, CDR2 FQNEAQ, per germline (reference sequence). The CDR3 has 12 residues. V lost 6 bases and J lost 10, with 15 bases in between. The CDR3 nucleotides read TGTGCCAGCAGTCCCGGGGGAGGGCTAGCTTTCTTT. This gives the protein CASSPGGGLAFF.

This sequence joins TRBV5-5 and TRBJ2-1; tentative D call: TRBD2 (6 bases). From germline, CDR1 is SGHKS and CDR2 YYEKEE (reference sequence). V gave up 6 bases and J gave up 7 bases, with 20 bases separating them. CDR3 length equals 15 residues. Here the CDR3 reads CASTHLAWVRNEQFF. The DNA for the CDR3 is TGTGCCAGCACCCACCTAGCGTGGGTACGGAATGAGCAGTTCTTC. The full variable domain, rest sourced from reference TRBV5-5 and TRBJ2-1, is DAGVTQSPTHLIKTRGQQVTLRCSPISGHKSVSWYQQVLGQGPQFIFQYYEKEERGRGNFPDRFSARQFPNYSSELNVNALLLGDSALYLCASTHLAWVRNEQFFGPGTRLTVL.

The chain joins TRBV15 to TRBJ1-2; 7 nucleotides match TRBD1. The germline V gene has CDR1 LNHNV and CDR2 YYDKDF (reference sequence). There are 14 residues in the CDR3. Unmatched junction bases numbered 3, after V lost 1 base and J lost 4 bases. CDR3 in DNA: TGTGCCACCAGCAGAGCGGGGGACAGCTATGGCTACACCTTC. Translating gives CATSRAGDSYGYTF.

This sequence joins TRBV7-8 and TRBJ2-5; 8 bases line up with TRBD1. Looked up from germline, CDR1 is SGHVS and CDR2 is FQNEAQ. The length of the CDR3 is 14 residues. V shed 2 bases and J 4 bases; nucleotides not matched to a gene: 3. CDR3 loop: CASSLNTGGETQYF. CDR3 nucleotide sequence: TGTGCCAGCAGCTTAAATACAGGGGGAGAGACCCAGTACTTC. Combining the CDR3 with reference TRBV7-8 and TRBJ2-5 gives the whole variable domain GAGVSQSPRYKVAKRGQDVALRCDPISGHVSLFWYQQALGQGPEFLTYFQNEAQLDKSGLPSDRFFAERPEGSVSTLKIQRTQQEDSAVYLCASSLNTGGETQYFGPGTRLLVL.

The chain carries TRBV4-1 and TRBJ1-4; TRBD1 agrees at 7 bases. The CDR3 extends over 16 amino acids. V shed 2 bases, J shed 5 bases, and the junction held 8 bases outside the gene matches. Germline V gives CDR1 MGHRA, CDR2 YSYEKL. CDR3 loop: CASSQIPGQSNEKLFF. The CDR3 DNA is TGCGCCAGCAGCCAAATCCCGGGACAGTCGAATGAAAAACTGTTTTTT.

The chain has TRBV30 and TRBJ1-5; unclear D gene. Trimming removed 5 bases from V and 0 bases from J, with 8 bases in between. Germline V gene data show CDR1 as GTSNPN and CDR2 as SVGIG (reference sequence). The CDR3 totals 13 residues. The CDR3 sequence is CAWGLYSNQPQHF. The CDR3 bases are TGTGCCTGGGGACTCTATAGCAATCAGCCCCAGCATTTT.

DNA for the CDR3: TGTGCCAGCAGTTTATTCCTGGTCTCGACCGGGACAACACCCCTCCACTTT. Translation: CASSLFLVSTGTTPLHF. V usage is TRBV27 and J usage is TRBJ1-6; D is possibly TRBD1 (6 bases). The CDR3 has 17 amino acids. Germline V CDR1 and CDR2: MNHEY, SMNVEV (reference sequence). V was cut by 1 base and J by 11 bases, with 21 bases left in between.

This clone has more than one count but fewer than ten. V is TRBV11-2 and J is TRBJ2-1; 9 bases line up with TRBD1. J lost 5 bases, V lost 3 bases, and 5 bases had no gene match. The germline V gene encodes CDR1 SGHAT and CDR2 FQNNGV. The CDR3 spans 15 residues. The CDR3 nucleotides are TGTGCCAGCAGCTTCCGGGACAGGGTAGACAATGAGCAGTTCTTC. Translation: CASSFRDRVDNEQFF.

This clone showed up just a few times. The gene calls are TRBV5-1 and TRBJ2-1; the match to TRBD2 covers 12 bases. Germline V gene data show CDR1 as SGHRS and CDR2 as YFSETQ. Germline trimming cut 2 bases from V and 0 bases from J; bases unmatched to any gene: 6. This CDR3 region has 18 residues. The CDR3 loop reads CASSFMTSGGGSYNEQFF. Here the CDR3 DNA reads TGCGCCAGCAGCTTCATGACTAGCGGGGGCGGCTCCTACAATGAGCAGTTCTTC. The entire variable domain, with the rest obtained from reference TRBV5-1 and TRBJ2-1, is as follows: KAGVTQTPRYLIKTRGQQVTLSCSPISGHRSVSWYQQTPGQGLQFLFEYFSETQRNKGNFPGRFSGRQFSNSRSEMNVSTLELGDSALYLCASSFMTSGGGSYNEQFFGPGTRLTVL.

CDR3 bases: TGTGCCAGCAGCCAGGACCACAGGGTGGTCGGGGAGCTGTTTTTT. As protein: CASSQDHRVVGELFF. The chain uses TRBV4-2 and TRBJ2-2, with D possibly TRBD1 on 6 matching bases. This CDR3 contains 15 residues. The V end was cut by 3 bases, the J end by 7 bases, with 15 bases between. Germline loops: CDR1 LGHNA, CDR2 YNFKEQ.

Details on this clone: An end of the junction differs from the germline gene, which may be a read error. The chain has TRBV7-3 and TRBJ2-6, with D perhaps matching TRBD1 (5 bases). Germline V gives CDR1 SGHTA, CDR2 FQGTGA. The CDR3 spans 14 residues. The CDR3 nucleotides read TGTGCCAGCAGCAGGGGCTCTGGGGCCAACGTTCTGACTTTC. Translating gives CASSRGSGANVLTF.